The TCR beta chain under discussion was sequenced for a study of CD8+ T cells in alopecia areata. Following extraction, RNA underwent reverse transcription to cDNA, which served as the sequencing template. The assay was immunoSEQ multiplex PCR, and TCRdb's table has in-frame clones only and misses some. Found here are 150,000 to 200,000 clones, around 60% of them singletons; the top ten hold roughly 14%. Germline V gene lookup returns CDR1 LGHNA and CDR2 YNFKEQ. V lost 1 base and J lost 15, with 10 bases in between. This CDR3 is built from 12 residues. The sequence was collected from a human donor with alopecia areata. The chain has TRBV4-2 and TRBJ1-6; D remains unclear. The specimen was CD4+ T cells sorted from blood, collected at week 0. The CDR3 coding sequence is TGTGCCAGCAGCCAAGGATGGAATGTCCTCCACTTT. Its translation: CASSQGWNVLHF.